What follows are 18 T cell receptor beta chains derived from one specimen sequenced in a study of sequential checkpoint blockade in melanoma (dated by TCRdb to 2018 to 2020). The method was the immunoSEQ multiplex PCR assay. Held by TCRdb, this immuneACCESS table contains in-frame sequences only and omits some clones. Under half of the omission traces to an unresolved V gene where checked; the cause of the rest is unknown. In this sample the table shows approximately 22,000 clones, around 70% of which occur a single time. In total, the top ten clones hold 15% to 20% of the sample. The sample's treatment or condition label is to be understood as: randomized to nivolumab then ipilimumab (arm A) or the reverse (arm B). Sequencing was performed on CD8+ T cells sorted from blood (inferred from file names), taken from a patient given nivolumab and ipilimumab in sequence. Receptors were obtained from a human donor with melanoma.

By sample share, this clone is medium-sized. J is TRBJ1-4 and V is TRBV7-7, with 7 nucleotides matching TRBD1. V lost 5 bases and J lost 2; bases outside the gene matches: 5. The length of the CDR3 is 15 residues. Per the germline V gene, CDR1 is SSHAT and CDR2 is FNYEAQ (reference sequence). The CDR3 is CASSRTDRTNEKLFF. For the CDR3, the DNA is TGTGCCAGCAGCCGAACGGACAGGACTAATGAAAAACTGTTTTTT.

The J gene is TRBJ1-1, the V gene TRBV27; D perhaps matches TRBD1 (6 bases). Per the germline V gene, CDR1 is MNHEY and CDR2 is SMNVEV (reference sequence). The V end lost 5 bases, the J end lost 6 bases, and 13 bases lay between the germline ends. The CDR3 has 13 residues. CDR3: CASSTQGRAEAFF. The CDR3 nucleotides read TGTGCCAGCAGTACACAGGGTAGGGCTGAAGCTTTCTTT.

The genes are TRBV5-1 and TRBJ2-1; 9 positions agree with TRBD2. In germline, CDR1 is SGHRS, CDR2 YFSETQ. This CDR3 is 16 amino acids long. The ends lost 0 bases at V and 3 bases at J; junction bases unmatched: 4. CDR3 in amino acids: CASSLEPSGVYNEQFF. The CDR3 bases are TGCGCCAGCAGCTTGGAGCCTAGCGGGGTCTACAATGAGCAGTTCTTC.

The V and J genes are TRBV28 and TRBJ2-5; possibly TRBD1 for D (7 bases). The germline CDR1 and CDR2 sequences are MDHEN and SYDVKM. The CDR3 has 14 residues. Trimming left V 5 bases short and J 5 bases short, with 15 bases between. CDR3 nucleotides: TGTGCCAGCAGTCCCAGGGGGGAGCATGAGACCCAGTACTTC. This encodes CASSPRGEHETQYF.

This clone was recorded once. The rearrangement links TRBV5-6 to TRBJ1-2; 10 nucleotides agree with TRBD1. The CDR3 extends over 14 amino acids. Germline trimming cut 4 bases from V and 7 bases from J; bases unmatched to any gene: 7. Per the germline V gene, CDR1 is SGHDT and CDR2 is YYEEEE. CDR3: CASSAGTGVLGYTF. The DNA of the CDR3 is TGTGCCAGCAGCGCAGGGACAGGGGTTCTTGGCTACACCTTC. The entire variable domain, with the rest obtained from reference TRBV5-6 and TRBJ1-2, is as follows: DAGVTQSPTHLIKTRGQQVTLRCSPKSGHDTVSWYQQALGQGPQFIFQYYEEEERQRGNFPDRFSGHQFPNYSSELNVNALLLGDSALYLCASSAGTGVLGYTFGSGTRLTVV.

This chain links TRBV7-9 with TRBJ1-1; 7 bases match TRBD1. V lost 5 bases, J lost 7 bases, and 4 bases stayed unmatched. The CDR3 length is 12 residues. Germline CDR1 SEHNR, CDR2 FQNEAQ (reference sequence). CDR3 DNA sequence: TGTGCCAGCAGCGTTACAGGGGATGAAGCTTTCTTT. Protein sequence: CASSVTGDEAFF.

The rearrangement links TRBV12-1 to TRBJ1-5; TRBD1 reflects the table's D call only, with no check against the DNA. TRBV12-1 is tagged as a pseudogene. This CDR3 contains 19 residues. This chain's CDR3 is CASSQVLSPGQDSNQPQHF. Here the CDR3 DNA reads TGTGCCAGCAGCCAAGTCCTTTCTCCGGGACAGGATAGCAATCAGCCCCAGCATTTT.

The rearrangement links TRBV4-1 to TRBJ1-6, with D possibly TRBD1 on 5 matching bases. V was clipped by 0 bases and J by 7 bases, with 16 bases between them. Germline V CDR1 and CDR2: MGHRA, YSYEKL. The length of the CDR3 is 17 residues. The CDR3 loop reads CASSQEGGYSGNSPLHF. CDR3 in DNA: TGCGCCAGCAGCCAAGAGGGGGGATATTCGGGGAATTCACCCCTCCACTTT.

This clone was observed a handful of times. The chain links TRBV4-2 to TRBJ2-3, with D hard to call. Germline V gene data show CDR1 as LGHNA and CDR2 as YNFKEQ. The CDR3 has 15 residues. V gave up 4 bases and J gave up 2 bases, with 13 bases separating them. CDR3 protein: CASSPRLADTDTQYF. The CDR3 DNA reads TGTGCCAGCAGCCCTCGGTTAGCAGACACAGATACGCAGTATTTT.

The chain couples TRBV10-2 to TRBJ2-7; D perhaps matches TRBD2 (7 bases). The germline V gene encodes CDR1 WSHSY and CDR2 SAAADI. The length of the CDR3 is 14 residues. Trimming took 3 bases from V and 6 from J, leaving 15 bases between them. The CDR3 loop is CASSEGGGYSEQYF. As DNA, the CDR3 is TGCGCCAGCAGTGAAGGGGGGGGCTACTCCGAGCAGTACTTC.

This clone has more than one count but fewer than ten. The chain recombines TRBV27 with TRBJ2-1; 8 bases are shared with TRBD1. The germline gives CDR1 MNHEY, CDR2 SMNVEV (reference sequence). The V and J ends lost 0 bases and 9 bases, in that order; junction bases with no gene match: 4. This CDR3 comprises 14 residues. The CDR3 sequence is CASSLSIGQGEQFF. CDR3 nucleotide sequence: TGTGCCAGCAGTTTATCGATCGGACAGGGTGAGCAGTTCTTC.

This clone was counted between two and nine times. The V call is TRBV6-1, the J call TRBJ2-7, with 8 bases lining up with TRBD2. The length of the CDR3 is 14 residues. V lost 9 bases to trimming and J lost 2 bases; unmatched junction nucleotides: 9. CDR1 MNHNS and CDR2 SASEGT come from the germline V gene. CDR3: CASGIAGRTYEQYF. The CDR3 DNA reads as TGTGCCAGTGGCATAGCGGGGAGGACCTACGAGCAGTACTTC.

The chain couples TRBV5-4 to TRBJ1-6; the match to TRBD1 covers 10 bases. Germline V gene data show CDR1 as SGHNT and CDR2 as YYREEE (reference sequence). The V and J ends lost 5 bases and 7 bases, in that order; junction bases with no gene match: 3. The CDR3 runs 14 residues. This CDR3 is CASSWTGGNSPLHF. The CDR3 bases are TGTGCCAGCAGTTGGACAGGGGGAAATTCACCCCTCCACTTT.

The V gene is TRBV19, the J gene TRBJ1-2; D gene uncertain. CDR1 and CDR2 from the germline V gene are LNHDA and SQIVND (reference sequence). This CDR3 is 14 amino acids long. V gave up 4 bases and J gave up 1 base, with 10 bases separating them. This CDR3 is CASSTLSDNYGYTF. CDR3 DNA: TGTGCCAGTAGTACCCTCAGTGATAACTATGGCTACACCTTC.

The V and J genes are TRBV14 and TRBJ2-3; possible D gene TRBD2, 5 bases. This CDR3 comprises 18 residues. V was clipped by 0 bases and J by 2 bases, with 18 bases between them. Germline V gene sequence: CDR1 SGHDN, CDR2 FVKESK. The CDR3 DNA is TGTGCCAGCAGCCAAGATCTCACGAGTAGCGCCAACACAGATACGCAGTATTTT. As protein: CASSQDLTSSANTDTQYF.

The chain carries TRBV7-2 and TRBJ1-5, with D unresolved. With 3 bases removed from V and 4 bases from J, the gap between germline ends came to 7 bases. The CDR3 is made up of 13 amino acids. Per germline, CDR1 SGHTA and CDR2 FQGNSA. CDR3 amino acids: CASSLGWNQPQHF. The CDR3 nucleotides are TGTGCCAGCAGCTTGGGCTGGAATCAGCCCCAGCATTTT. Drawing the rest from reference TRBV7-2 and TRBJ1-5, the complete variable domain is GAGVSQSPSNKVTEKGKDVELRCDPISGHTALYWYRQSLGQGLEFLIYFQGNSAPDKSGLPSDRFSAERTGGSVSTLTIQRTQQEDSAVYLCASSLGWNQPQHFGDGTRLSIL.

The chain combines TRBV9 with TRBJ2-3; D perhaps matches TRBD2 (8 bases). The ends were cut back, 7 bases at V and 2 bases at J, with 17 bases in the middle. The CDR3 is 15 amino acids. The germline CDR1 and CDR2 sequences are SGDLS and YYNGEE. The DNA for the CDR3 is TGTGCCAGCTCGGGAGGGGGCGCGACCACAGATACGCAGTATTTT. The encoded protein is CASSGGGATTDTQYF.

The chain joins TRBV6-1 to TRBJ2-5; TRBD1 matches at 7 bases. V lost 6 bases, J lost 3 bases, and 10 bases stayed unmatched. Germline V gives CDR1 MNHNS, CDR2 SASEGT. There are 15 residues in the CDR3. CDR3 DNA: TGTGCCAGCAGCTTACTGGGGACAGTAAAAGAGACCCAGTACTTC. Translation: CASSLLGTVKETQYF.